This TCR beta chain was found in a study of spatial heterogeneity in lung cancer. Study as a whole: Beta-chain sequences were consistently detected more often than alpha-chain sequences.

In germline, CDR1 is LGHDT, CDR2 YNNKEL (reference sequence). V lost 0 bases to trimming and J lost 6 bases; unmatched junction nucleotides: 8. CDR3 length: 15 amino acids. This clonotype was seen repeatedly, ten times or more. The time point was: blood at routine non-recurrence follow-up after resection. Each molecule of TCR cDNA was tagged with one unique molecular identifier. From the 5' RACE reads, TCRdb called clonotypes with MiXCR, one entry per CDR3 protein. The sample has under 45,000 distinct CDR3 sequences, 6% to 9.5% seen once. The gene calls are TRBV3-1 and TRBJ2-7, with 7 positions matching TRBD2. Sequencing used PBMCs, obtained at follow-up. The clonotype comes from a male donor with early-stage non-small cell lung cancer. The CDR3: CASSQDREGMAEQYF. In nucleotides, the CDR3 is TGTGCCAGCAGCCAAGATAGGGAGGGGATGGCCGAGCAGTACTTC.